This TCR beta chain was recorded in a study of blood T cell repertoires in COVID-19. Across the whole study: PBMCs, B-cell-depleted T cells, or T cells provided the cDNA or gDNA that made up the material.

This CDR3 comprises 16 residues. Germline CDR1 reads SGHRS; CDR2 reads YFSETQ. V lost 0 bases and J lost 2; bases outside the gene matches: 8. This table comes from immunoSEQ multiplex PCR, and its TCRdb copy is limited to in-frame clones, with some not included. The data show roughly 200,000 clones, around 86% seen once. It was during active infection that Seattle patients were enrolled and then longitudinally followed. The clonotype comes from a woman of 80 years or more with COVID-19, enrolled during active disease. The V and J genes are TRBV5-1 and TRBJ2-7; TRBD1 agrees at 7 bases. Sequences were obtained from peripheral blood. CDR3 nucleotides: TGCGCCAGCAGCTTGGCCGCAGGGGGTATCGCCTACGAGCAGTACTTC. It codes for CASSLAAGGIAYEQYF.